Listed here are 29 T cell receptor beta chains from one sample, sequenced in a study of OX40 agonist ivuxolimab in advanced cancers. The library was produced with the immunoSEQ multiplex PCR assay. The immuneACCESS repertoire file appears here via TCRdb, limited to in-frame rearrangements. These files lack a portion of the clones; in checked studies, under half of the deficit traces to unresolved V genes, and the cause of the others is not known. The sample records some 150,000 clones, about 92% of which are singletons. More than 0.9% of the sample goes to the ten largest clones. This specimen consisted of CD4+ or CD8+ T cells sorted from blood, obtained in a trial of the OX40 agonist ivuxolimab. These receptors were obtained from an adult with an advanced solid tumor such as melanoma, head and neck, liver or kidney cancer.

The chain joins TRBV12-5 to TRBJ2-2; no clear D. V was cut by 11 bases and J by 5 bases, with 18 bases left in between. The V gene's germline CDR1 is LGHNT and CDR2 FRNRAP. The CDR3 sequence is 14 residues long. CDR3 residues: CACRAPYRTGELFF. CDR3 in DNA: TGTGCTTGCCGAGCCCCGTATCGAACCGGGGAGCTGTTTTTT.

The V call is TRBV13, the J call TRBJ2-7; tentatively, D is TRBD2 (6 bases). This CDR3 spans 14 amino acids. Between the trimmed V and J ends, which lost 2 bases and 0 bases, there was a span of 8 bases. Germline lookup yields CDR1 PRHDT and CDR2 FYEKMQ (reference sequence). CDR3 protein: CASSLTSNSYEQYF. The CDR3, as DNA: TGTGCCAGCAGCTTAACTAGCAACTCCTACGAGCAGTACTTC.

This clone occurred once. The chain combines TRBV7-2 with TRBJ1-2, with D perhaps TRBD1 (6 bases). Germline V gene lookup returns CDR1 SGHTA and CDR2 FQGNSA. V lost 1 base and J lost 1, with 16 bases in between. This CDR3 is built from 17 residues. DNA for the CDR3: TGTGCCAGCAGCTTAGTCGTGGGGGGCTTCTTTAACTATGGCTACACCTTC. Encoded protein: CASSLVVGGFFNYGYTF.

The rearrangement uses TRBV5-1 and TRBJ2-2, with D possibly matching TRBD2 (6 bases). Germline V gene sequence: CDR1 SGHRS, CDR2 YFSETQ. The CDR3 runs 15 residues. V was trimmed by 0 bases and J by 2 bases, leaving 8 bases between them. CDR3 loop: CASSLVEGNTGELFF. CDR3 nucleotides: TGCGCCAGCAGCTTGGTGGAGGGCAACACCGGGGAGCTGTTTTTT.

This sequence joins TRBV7-9 and TRBJ2-7; 10 bases fit TRBD2. CDR3 length: 15 residues. Germline V gives CDR1 SEHNR, CDR2 FQNEAQ (reference sequence). The ends lost 5 bases at V and 4 bases at J; junction bases unmatched: 8. The CDR3 region has the DNA TGTGCCAGCAGCCCATTAGCGGGGGGACAGTACGAGCAGTACTTC. This translates into CASSPLAGGQYEQYF.

Concerning this clone itself: At the DNA level, this CDR3 is encoded by other sequences in the same sample as well. The chain has TRBV11-3 and TRBJ2-1; 7 bases fit TRBD2. Germline loops: CDR1 SGHNT, CDR2 YENEEA. This CDR3 comprises 18 residues. V lost 0 bases and J lost 0; bases outside the gene matches: 8. In DNA, the CDR3 is TGTGCCAGCAGCTTAGATCAGGGCGGGAGTAGCTCCTACAATGAGCAGTTCTTC. It codes for CASSLDQGGSSSYNEQFF.

The chain is built from TRBV4-3 and TRBJ2-7; D is undetermined. The germline V gene encodes CDR1 LGHNA and CDR2 YSLEER. CDR3 length: 14 residues. The germline V and J ends were trimmed by 0 bases and 2 bases, with 8 bases remaining between them. CDR3 in amino acids: CASSQERAAYEQYF. DNA of the CDR3: TGCGCCAGCAGCCAAGAAAGGGCAGCCTACGAGCAGTACTTC.

The CDR3 region has the DNA TGTGCCAGCAGCTTAGTAACAGTGATCGGTGGCGGGGAGCTGTTTTTT. It yields the protein CASSLVTVIGGGELFF. J is TRBJ2-2 and V is TRBV7-9; no firm D call. V lost 1 base, J lost 7 bases, and 16 bases lay in between. This CDR3 contains 16 residues. In germline, CDR1 is SEHNR, CDR2 FQNEAQ (reference sequence). The full variable domain, with the rest looked up from reference TRBV7-9 and TRBJ2-2, is DTGVSQNPRHKITKRGQNVTFRCDPISEHNRLYWYRQTLGQGPEFLTYFQNEAQLEKSRLLSDRFSAERPKGSFSTLEIQRTEQGDSAMYLCASSLVTVIGGGELFFGEGSRLTVL.

V is TRBV11-1 and J is TRBJ2-5, with 8 nucleotides matching TRBD2. V gave up 5 bases and J gave up 4 bases; unmatched junction bases: 3. From germline, CDR1 is SGHAT and CDR2 FQDESV (reference sequence). The CDR3 contains 13 residues. This CDR3 reads CASSPGGGETQYF. The CDR3 DNA sequence: TGTGCCAGCAGCCCGGGAGGGGGAGAGACCCAGTACTTC.

The rearrangement uses TRBV19 and TRBJ1-1; 8 bases line up with TRBD1. V was clipped by 4 bases and J by 0 bases; unmatched bases: 4. The CDR3 has 15 residues. Germline lookup yields CDR1 LNHDA and CDR2 SQIVND (reference sequence). The CDR3 is CASSNRDRLNTEAFF. Written as DNA, the CDR3 is TGTGCCAGTAGTAACCGGGACAGGCTGAACACTGAAGCTTTCTTT.

Points on this clone: Other DNA variants within this sample encode the same CDR3. The chain is built from TRBV9 and TRBJ2-1; perhaps D is TRBD1 or TRBD2 (6 bases each). The V gene lost 2 bases and the J gene lost 4 bases, with 10 bases spanning the gap. The CDR3 totals 14 residues. Germline V gene sequence: CDR1 SGDLS, CDR2 YYNGEE. For the CDR3, the DNA is TGTGCCAGCAGCGTGGGGGGCCGGTACAATGAGCAGTTCTTC. Its translation: CASSVGGRYNEQFF.

The V gene is TRBV7-9, the J gene TRBJ2-2; unclear D gene. Deletions cut 4 bases from V and 14 bases from J, with 14 bases between. Per germline, CDR1 SEHNR and CDR2 FQNEAQ (reference sequence). The CDR3 runs to 12 residues. The DNA for the CDR3 is TGTGCCAGCAGCTCAATAGAAGGAAGCCTGTTTTTT. Translated: CASSSIEGSLFF.

This clone came up once. The chain couples TRBV12-5 to TRBJ2-2, with D unclear. The CDR3 runs to 13 residues. Germline lookup yields CDR1 LGHNT and CDR2 FRNRAP. V lost 0 bases and J lost 6, with 5 bases in between. The CDR3 DNA reads TGTGCTAGTGGTTTGGTGGTCGCCGGGGAGCTGTTTTTT. Its translation is CASGLVVAGELFF.

The chain joins TRBV23-1 to TRBJ2-1; D uncertain. TRBV23-1 has ORF status, its function being uncertain. The V gene lost 0 bases and the J gene lost 10 bases, with 22 bases spanning the gap. This CDR3 comprises 17 residues. As DNA, the CDR3 is TGCGCCAGCAGTCAATCCTCTAATCCAGTCGCTACAGCGGAGCAGTTCTTC. Its translation is CASSQSSNPVATAEQFF.

The V and J genes are TRBV4-3 and TRBJ1-2, with D tentatively TRBD1 (5 bases). V was clipped by 1 base and J by 1 base, with 13 bases between them. This CDR3 has 16 residues. Germline lookup yields CDR1 LGHNA and CDR2 YSLEER. DNA of the CDR3: TGCGCCAGCAGCCAAGGCGTTGCAGGGCTTAACTATGGCTACACCTTC. Protein: CASSQGVAGLNYGYTF.

DNA of the CDR3: TGTGCCAGCAGACGAGGGACAGGGTGGTACACCTTC. Translated, it gives CASRRGTGWYTF. The rearrangement uses TRBV7-2 and TRBJ1-2; TRBD1 agrees at 9 bases. The CDR3 loop spans 12 amino acids. Germline V lookup: CDR1 SGHTA, CDR2 FQGNSA. Germline trimming cut 6 bases from V and 11 bases from J; bases unmatched to any gene: 7.

This sequence joins TRBV5-1 and TRBJ1-1; possible D gene TRBD1, 6 bases. CDR3 length equals 15 residues. V was shortened by 3 bases and J by 4 bases, with 16 bases between the two germline ends. Germline CDR1 SGHRS, CDR2 YFSETQ. The CDR3 DNA is TGCGCCAGCAGCTCGCGACAGGTTGGGGGCACTGAAGCTTTCTTT. This translates into CASSSRQVGGTEAFF.

The chain is built from TRBV5-1 and TRBJ1-4, with unresolved D. Deletions cut 4 bases from V and 8 bases from J, with 18 bases between. CDR1 is SGHRS, CDR2 YFSETQ, per germline. The CDR3 has 15 amino acids. CDR3 sequence (DNA): TGCGCCAGCAGCCGCGATTGGGGTGAAGGAGAAAAACTGTTTTTT. Translation gives CASSRDWGEGEKLFF.

This chain uses TRBV10-2 with TRBJ1-4; 7 bases match TRBD1. This CDR3 region has 14 residues. CDR1 WSHSY and CDR2 SAAADI come from the germline V gene. V lost 8 bases, J lost 5 bases, and 8 bases stayed unmatched. DNA for the CDR3: TGCGCCAGCGGTCGACAGGGATTAAATGAAAAACTGTTTTTT. Protein product: CASGRQGLNEKLFF.

This clone was recorded only once. This rearrangement joins TRBV7-9 to TRBJ2-2; D unresolved. Deletions cut 8 bases from V and 2 bases from J, with 18 bases between. CDR1 is SEHNR and CDR2 is FQNEAQ in the germline V gene (reference sequence). This CDR3 contains 16 residues. The CDR3 DNA reads as TGTGCCAGCGCCCCCGTGGCAGAGAGAAACACCGGGGAGCTGTTTTTT. Its protein product is CASAPVAERNTGELFF.

The CDR3 region is CASSDGPGNTIYF. The CDR3, as DNA: TGCGCCAGCAGTGATGGGCCTGGAAACACCATATATTTT. The V and J genes are TRBV10-1 and TRBJ1-3; D not resolved. The CDR3 has 13 residues. Deletions cut 3 bases from V and 2 bases from J, with 5 bases between. Per germline, CDR1 WNHNN and CDR2 SYGVQD (reference sequence).

The chain carries TRBV18 and TRBJ1-2; 8 bases are shared with TRBD1. V dropped 0 bases and J dropped 6; count of bases not matched to a gene: 6. The CDR3 covers 15 residues. CDR1 and CDR2 from the germline V gene are KGHSH and LQKENI. CDR3 in amino acids: CASSPPYRGVDGYTF. The CDR3 DNA is TGTGCCAGCTCACCACCATACAGGGGGGTTGATGGCTACACCTTC.

This clone was observed a single time. This CDR3 reads CASGLEGGVGSPKNIQYF. The CDR3 coding sequence is TGTGCTAGTGGTTTGGAAGGGGGGGTTGGTAGTCCCAAAAACATTCAGTACTTC. The chain carries TRBV12-5 and TRBJ2-4; D perhaps matches TRBD2 (7 bases). Germline assignment: CDR1 LGHNT and CDR2 FRNRAP. V was cut by 1 base and J by 2 bases, with 18 bases left in between. The length of the CDR3 is 18 residues.

This clone was counted a single time. The CDR3 sequence is CASSEAHEQYF. CDR3 bases: TGTGCCAGCAGCGAGGCCCACGAGCAGTACTTC. The V call is TRBV7-9, the J call TRBJ2-7; D is uncertain. In germline, CDR1 is SEHNR, CDR2 FQNEAQ (reference sequence). The length of the CDR3 is 11 residues. Trimming pared 5 bases from V and 5 bases from J, leaving 7 bases between.

The genes are TRBV10-3 and TRBJ1-1; TRBD1 is a possible D gene (5 bases). CDR1 and CDR2 (germline): ENHRY, SYGVKD. The CDR3 runs 12 residues. Trimming pared 6 bases from V and 1 base from J, leaving 6 bases between. CDR3 sequence (DNA): TGTGCCATCAGGGGGCCGAACACTGAAGCTTTCTTT. Protein product: CAIRGPNTEAFF.

V and J are TRBV7-2 and TRBJ2-3; no definite D call. The germline V gene has CDR1 SGHTA and CDR2 FQGNSA. Trimming left V 1 base short and J 4 bases short, with 6 bases between. The CDR3 consists of 13 residues. CDR3 coding DNA: TGTGCCAGCAGCTTAGTTAGTGCAGATACGCAGTATTTT. It encodes CASSLVSADTQYF.

The chain has TRBV15 and TRBJ2-7; no clear D gene. V lost 9 bases to trimming and J lost 0 bases, with 12 bases between them. There are 13 residues in the CDR3. CDR1 and CDR2 (germline): LNHNV, YYDKDF (reference sequence). CDR3 in amino acids: CATQATFSYEQYF. The DNA for the CDR3 is TGTGCCACTCAGGCCACCTTCTCCTACGAGCAGTACTTC.

The rearrangement uses TRBV5-4 and TRBJ2-1, with D possibly matching TRBD2 (6 bases). CDR3 size: 16 residues. Trimming took 4 bases from V and 12 from J, leaving 26 bases between them. Germline V gene lookup returns CDR1 SGHNT and CDR2 YYREEE (reference sequence). The CDR3 spells CASSRRAGPSGGGQFF. In DNA, the CDR3 is TGTGCCAGCAGCCGCCGTGCGGGGCCAAGCGGAGGAGGGCAGTTCTTC.

The chain carries TRBV7-8 and TRBJ1-6; TRBD1 is a possible D gene (5 bases). Trimming took off 4 bases at V and 10 bases at J, with 17 bases between the two ends. There are 15 residues in the CDR3. Germline V lookup: CDR1 SGHVS, CDR2 FQNEAQ. The CDR3, as DNA: TGTGCCAGCAGCTCCCGGGACCACGGCCAATCACCCCTCCACTTT. This gives the protein CASSSRDHGQSPLHF.